The 18 T cell receptor beta chains in this list originate from one sample, sequenced in a study of spatial heterogeneity in lung cancer. TCRdb passed the 5' RACE reads through MiXCR, listing each CDR3 protein once. The sample holds about 47,000 distinct CDR3 sequences; around 7.7% are singletons and the top ten take less than 45%. As for time point: blood at routine non-recurrence follow-up after resection. Unsorted whole RNA samples from tumor, nontumor lung or frozen PBMC were sequenced. This specimen consisted of PBMCs, obtained at follow-up. The origin of the receptors is a female donor with early-stage non-small cell lung cancer.

This sequence joins TRBV5-4 and TRBJ2-3; D not resolved. This CDR3 comprises 12 residues. V lost 0 bases and J lost 7, with 6 bases in between. Germline-derived CDR1 and CDR2 are SGHNT and YYREEE (reference sequence). The CDR3 protein is CASSLESNTQYF. In DNA, the CDR3 is TGTGCCAGCAGCTTGGAGTCCAATACGCAGTATTTT.

This clonotype turned up a few times. The chain combines TRBV6-1 with TRBJ1-1; possibly TRBD1 for D (5 bases). This CDR3 is built from 15 residues. Trimming removed 1 base from V and 5 bases from J, with 14 bases in between. Per the germline V gene, CDR1 is MNHNS and CDR2 is SASEGT. CDR3: CASSEDRQGGTEAFF. The CDR3 DNA sequence: TGTGCCAGCAGTGAAGATAGGCAGGGCGGAACTGAAGCTTTCTTT.

This clonotype has a count of ten or more. The chain couples TRBV6-6 to TRBJ2-7; D tentatively reads TRBD1 or TRBD2 (5 bases each). Germline V lookup: CDR1 MNHNY, CDR2 SVGAGI (reference sequence). This CDR3 has 13 residues. Trimming stripped 4 bases from V and 2 bases from J, with 9 bases between. The CDR3 bases are TGTGCCAGCAGTTGGCAGGGAGCCTACGAGCAGTACTTC. Amino acid sequence: CASSWQGAYEQYF.

The chain carries TRBV7-8 and TRBJ2-5, with unresolved D. Germline CDR1 reads SGHVS; CDR2 reads FQNEAQ. V lost 8 bases and J 5 bases, leaving 6 bases between the germline ends. The CDR3 loop spans 10 amino acids. The DNA of the CDR3 is TGTGCCAGCGCCCGGGAGACCCAGTACTTC. This gives the protein CASARETQYF.

The CDR3 DNA sequence: TGCAGTGCTAGTCGGCTGAACGAGCAGTACTTC. Translation gives CSASRLNEQYF. The chain joins TRBV20-1 to TRBJ2-7; D gene unclear. Trimming cost V 3 bases and J 5 bases, with 8 bases left between them. Germline-derived CDR1 and CDR2 are DFQATT and SNEGSKA (reference sequence). The length of the CDR3 is 11 residues.

This clonotype was detected only a few times. The chain employs TRBV7-2 and TRBJ1-5; D gene uncertain. Germline CDR1 and CDR2: SGHTA and FQGNSA. The CDR3 spans 13 residues. The germline V and J ends were trimmed by 5 bases and 7 bases, with 12 bases remaining between them. The CDR3 sequence: CASSPKVGQPQHF. Here the CDR3 DNA reads TGTGCCAGCAGCCCTAAGGTAGGGCAGCCCCAGCATTTT.

This clonotype was seen ten or more times. The chain recombines TRBV14 with TRBJ1-5; a possible D gene is TRBD1 (5 bases). The CDR3 loop spans 13 amino acids. Germline lookup yields CDR1 SGHDN and CDR2 FVKESK. The V end lost 3 bases, the J end lost 5 bases, and 8 bases lay between the germline ends. The chain's CDR3 is CASSQRGDQPQHF. The CDR3 nucleotides read TGTGCCAGCAGCCAGAGGGGAGATCAGCCCCAGCATTTT.

This clonotype was seen repeatedly, ten times or more. The chain combines TRBV9 with TRBJ1-1, with a possible D match to TRBD1 (6 bases). Germline CDR1 and CDR2: SGDLS and YYNGEE. The CDR3 consists of 15 residues. Trimming took off 0 bases at V and 6 bases at J, with 15 bases between the two ends. The CDR3: CASSVGTGRGAEAFF. In nucleotides, the CDR3 is TGTGCCAGCAGCGTAGGAACAGGGAGAGGTGCTGAAGCTTTCTTT. Variable domain in full (rest from reference TRBV9 and TRBJ1-1): DSGVTQTPKHLITATGQRVTLRCSPRSGDLSVYWYQQSLDQGLQFLIQYYNGEERAKGNILERFSAQQFPDLHSELNLSSLELGDSALYFCASSVGTGRGAEAFFGQGTRLTVV.

The chain employs TRBV28 and TRBJ2-5; 7 positions match TRBD2. The CDR3 length is 15 residues. With 6 bases clipped from V and 5 bases from J, the junction kept 12 bases outside the gene matches. Germline V CDR1 and CDR2: MDHEN, SYDVKM. The CDR3 sequence: CASRRGGGRSETQYF. In nucleotides, the CDR3 is TGTGCCAGCAGGCGGGGCGGGGGAAGGAGCGAGACCCAGTACTTC.

This clonotype was detected ten times or more. The chain has TRBV7-2 and TRBJ1-4; D gene ambiguous. This CDR3 region has 14 residues. Trimming cost V 0 bases and J 2 bases, with 4 bases left between them. Germline V gives CDR1 SGHTA, CDR2 FQGNSA. The CDR3 loop reads CASSLAGTNEKLFF. CDR3 nucleotide sequence: TGTGCCAGCAGCTTAGCCGGGACTAATGAAAAACTGTTTTTT.

This clonotype occurred many times. The V gene is TRBV7-2, the J gene TRBJ2-3; 8 bases are shared with TRBD2. Trimming removed 3 bases from V and 3 bases from J; junction bases left unmatched: 8. The CDR3 has 16 amino acids. Germline V gene data show CDR1 as SGHTA and CDR2 as FQGNSA. The CDR3 nucleotides are TGTGCCAGCAGCTTGGCGGGGGGCCAGCGAACAGATACGCAGTATTTT. Protein sequence: CASSLAGGQRTDTQYF. Using reference TRBV7-2 and TRBJ2-3 for the parts outside the CDR3, the full variable domain is GAGVSQSPSNKVTEKGKDVELRCDPISGHTALYWYRQSLGQGLEFLIYFQGNSAPDKSGLPSDRFSAERTGGSVSTLTIQRTQQEDSAVYLCASSLAGGQRTDTQYFGPGTRLTVL.

There are a few counts of this clonotype. This chain uses TRBV5-1 with TRBJ2-7, with TRBD1 identical over 8 bases. CDR3 size: 15 residues. Germline CDR1 is SGHRS and CDR2 is YFSETQ. With 0 bases clipped from V and 8 bases from J, the junction kept 10 bases outside the gene matches. The CDR3 DNA sequence: TGCGCCAGCAGCTTGGCGGGGACAGGCCCTAAGAAGCAGTACTTC. It specifies CASSLAGTGPKKQYF.

This clonotype was counted at least ten times. This chain joins TRBV20-1 and TRBJ1-2, with D tentatively TRBD1 (5 bases). The CDR3 is 12 residues long. V dropped 3 bases and J dropped 9 bases, with 14 bases sitting between them. Per the germline V gene, CDR1 is DFQATT and CDR2 is SNEGSKA (reference sequence). The chain's CDR3 is CSASTGAARYTF. The CDR3, as DNA: TGCAGTGCTAGCACCGGGGCTGCGCGCTACACCTTC.

This clonotype appeared a few times. The chain recombines TRBV3-1 with TRBJ1-2; no clear D gene. The CDR3 is 15 residues long. Per germline, CDR1 LGHDT and CDR2 YNNKEL (reference sequence). Between the trimmed V and J ends, which lost 3 bases and 0 bases, there was a span of 11 bases. CDR3 sequence: CASSQAAAANYGYTF. The DNA for the CDR3 is TGTGCCAGCAGCCAGGCGGCAGCCGCTAACTATGGCTACACCTTC.

This chain links TRBV19 with TRBJ2-5; possibly TRBD1 for D (6 bases). The CDR3 extends over 16 amino acids. Per germline, CDR1 LNHDA and CDR2 SQIVND (reference sequence). Deletions cut 3 bases from V and 2 bases from J, with 16 bases between. CDR3 bases: TGTGCCAGTAGTATCCACGAGACAGGCCGACAAGAGACCCAGTACTTC. Protein: CASSIHETGRQETQYF.

This clonotype has a count of ten or more. V and J are TRBV2 and TRBJ2-5; D is perhaps TRBD2 (6 bases). The CDR3 contains 12 residues. The V and J ends lost 8 bases and 2 bases respectively, with 9 bases between them. Germline assignment: CDR1 SNHLY and CDR2 FYNNEI. The CDR3 spells CASREIQETQYF. For the CDR3, the DNA is TGTGCCAGCCGGGAGATTCAAGAGACCCAGTACTTC. The full variable domain, its missing parts supplied by reference TRBV2 and TRBJ2-5, is EPEVTQTPSHQVTQMGQEVILRCVPISNHLYFYWYRQILGQKVEFLVSFYNNEISEKSEIFDDQFSVERPDGSNFTLKIRSTKLEDSAMYFCASREIQETQYFGPGTRLLVL.

This clonotype was recorded at least ten times. The gene calls are TRBV5-1 and TRBJ1-1; no firm D call. Trimming removed 0 bases from V and 5 bases from J, with 5 bases in between. The CDR3 is 12 residues long. Germline V gene lookup returns CDR1 SGHRS and CDR2 YFSETQ. The CDR3 loop is CASSLDLTEAFF. Here the CDR3 DNA reads TGCGCCAGCAGCTTGGATTTAACTGAAGCTTTCTTT.

This chain joins TRBV28 and TRBJ1-5, with unresolved D. The germline gives CDR1 MDHEN, CDR2 SYDVKM. V lost 3 bases to trimming and J lost 5 bases, with 5 bases between them. There are 12 residues in the CDR3. The DNA of the CDR3 is TGTGCCAGCAGTTTTGGGTATCAGCCCCAGCATTTT. Translated: CASSFGYQPQHF.